One sample yielded the 23 T cell receptor beta chains listed below, sequenced in a study of T cell changes during pregnancy in multiple sclerosis. Here immunoSEQ multiplex PCR was the method, and the copy in TCRdb shows in-frame clones only, minus some. This table holds about 47,000 clones, 75% to 90% found once. The material was CD8+ T cells from peripheral blood mononuclear cells, obtained in the second trimester of pregnancy. These receptor sequences come from a female donor with multiple sclerosis, enrolled in a pregnancy study.

This clone was counted between two and nine times. The chain carries TRBV13 and TRBJ1-1, with D tentatively TRBD1 (5 bases). The CDR3 is made up of 14 amino acids. Trimming left V 5 bases short and J 2 bases short, with 12 bases between. The germline CDR1 and CDR2 sequences are PRHDT and FYEKMQ (reference sequence). The CDR3 DNA follows: TGTGCCAGCAGCCCTCCAGGGTCCAACACTGAAGCTTTCTTT. It encodes CASSPPGSNTEAFF.

V gene TRBV5-6 combines with J gene TRBJ2-7, with D possibly matching TRBD2 (5 bases). The V end was cut by 4 bases, the J end by 3 bases, with 14 bases between. Germline assignment: CDR1 SGHDT and CDR2 YYEEEE. This CDR3 region has 14 residues. The CDR3 sequence: CASSVRLKDYEQYF. In DNA, the CDR3 is TGTGCCAGCAGCGTCCGACTAAAAGACTACGAGCAGTACTTC.

J is TRBJ2-5 and V is TRBV9, with D perhaps matching TRBD2 (6 bases). The CDR3 consists of 15 residues. Trimming pared 0 bases from V and 4 bases from J, leaving 13 bases between. The germline CDR1 and CDR2 sequences are SGDLS and YYNGEE. In nucleotides, the CDR3 is TGTGCCAGCAGCGTAGGGGGGAAGGAGGGAGAGACCCAGTACTTC. Its translation is CASSVGGKEGETQYF.

This clone was picked up one time. The gene calls are TRBV2 and TRBJ2-4; D remains unclear. The length of the CDR3 is 14 residues. CDR1 SNHLY and CDR2 FYNNEI come from the germline V gene. Deletions cut 4 bases from V and 0 bases from J, with 7 bases between. Written as DNA, the CDR3 is TGTGCCAGCAGTGGGAGCCTAGCCAAAAACATTCAGTACTTC. Translating it yields CASSGSLAKNIQYF.

The rearrangement uses TRBV7-6 and TRBJ2-2, with a weak D call TRBD1 (5 bases). V dropped 5 bases and J dropped 7 bases, with 17 bases sitting between them. Germline-derived CDR1 and CDR2 are SGHVS and FNYEAQ. The CDR3 runs 15 residues. CDR3 coding DNA: TGTGCCAGCAGCCTGAACTCCCAAGGGGTCGGGGAGCTGTTTTTT. Its translation is CASSLNSQGVGELFF.

The chain joins TRBV13 to TRBJ2-4, with 8 bases matching TRBD2. With 7 bases clipped from V and 5 bases from J, the junction kept 13 bases outside the gene matches. The length of the CDR3 is 16 residues. Germline CDR1 PRHDT, CDR2 FYEKMQ (reference sequence). The CDR3 nucleotides are TGTGCCAGCATGGAAACGAGCGGGGGAGGGGAAAACATTCAGTACTTC. Its translation: CASMETSGGGENIQYF.

The chain combines TRBV7-2 with TRBJ2-1, with 8 bases matching TRBD2. CDR1 is SGHTA and CDR2 is FQGNSA in the germline V gene. The length of the CDR3 is 15 residues. J gave up 7 bases and V 8 bases, and 13 bases lay outside the gene matches. In DNA form, the CDR3 reads TGTGCCAGCCGGGGGGGCAGGGAGGTAAGGAATGAGCAGTTCTTC. It translates to CASRGGREVRNEQFF.

The chain has TRBV27 and TRBJ2-1; possibly TRBD1 for D (5 bases). Trimming stripped 4 bases from V and 4 bases from J, with 26 bases between. Per germline, CDR1 MNHEY and CDR2 SMNVEV (reference sequence). The length of the CDR3 is 19 residues. CDR3 in DNA: TGTGCCAGCAGTTCTGGCGGCCGTTTAACAGGCGACGAGTACAATGAGCAGTTCTTC. Protein product: CASSSGGRLTGDEYNEQFF.

This rearrangement joins TRBV7-8 to TRBJ1-4, with D possibly being TRBD1 (5 bases). CDR1 and CDR2 (germline): SGHVS, FQNEAQ. Trimming removed 2 bases at V and 12 bases at J, with 10 bases between. The CDR3 contains 12 residues. CDR3 DNA: TGTGCCAGCAGCTTACGCCGGGGGGAACTGTTTTTT. Translation: CASSLRRGELFF.

The V gene is TRBV6-4, the J gene TRBJ2-1, with 10 nucleotides matching TRBD2. V was pared by 4 bases and J by 3 bases, with 3 bases of the junction left unmatched. Germline V gene lookup returns CDR1 MRHNA and CDR2 SNTAGT. The CDR3 loop spans 15 amino acids. CDR3 bases: TGTGCCAGCAGTGTTGGGACTAGCGACTACAATGAGCAGTTCTTC. Translation gives CASSVGTSDYNEQFF.

This clone has just one count. The rearrangement links TRBV6-6 to TRBJ1-2; D possibly corresponds to TRBD1 (6 bases). Trimming stripped 4 bases from V and 4 bases from J, with 10 bases between. The CDR3 extends over 13 amino acids. In germline, CDR1 is MNHNY, CDR2 SVGAGI (reference sequence). The CDR3 protein is CASSWDTSYGYTF. The CDR3 region has the DNA TGTGCCAGCAGTTGGGACACGTCCTATGGCTACACCTTC.

The rearrangement joins TRBV6-5 to TRBJ1-1; maybe TRBD1 (6 bases). The CDR3 is 15 amino acids. Between the trimmed V and J ends, which lost 0 bases and 6 bases, there was a span of 14 bases. Germline-derived CDR1 and CDR2 are MNHEY and SVGAGI. The CDR3 sequence is CASSYSTGLNSEAFF. CDR3 DNA: TGTGCCAGCAGTTACTCGACAGGTTTAAATTCTGAAGCTTTCTTT.

The chain couples TRBV5-8 to TRBJ1-1; D perhaps matches TRBD1 (5 bases). Germline V lookup: CDR1 SGHTS, CDR2 YDEGEE. V was clipped by 4 bases and J by 1 base, with 17 bases between them. The CDR3 has 16 residues. The CDR3 region is CASSMLGAGRNTEAFF. CDR3 nucleotide sequence: TGTGCCAGCAGCATGCTAGGGGCCGGGAGGAACACTGAAGCTTTCTTT.

The V call is TRBV6-4, the J call TRBJ2-3, with 13 bases that match TRBD2. Trimming removed 6 bases from V and 7 bases from J; junction bases left unmatched: 10. The length of the CDR3 is 16 residues. CDR1 is MRHNA, CDR2 SNTAGT, per germline. CDR3 in DNA: TGTGCCAGCAGCCCAGAGGGACTAGCGGGGAGAAATACGCAGTATTTT. Translating it yields CASSPEGLAGRNTQYF.

This clone has a single count. The J gene is TRBJ2-7, the V gene TRBV13; 7 nucleotides align to TRBD2. The germline gives CDR1 PRHDT, CDR2 FYEKMQ (reference sequence). V was clipped by 0 bases and J by 0 bases; unmatched bases: 5. The CDR3 extends over 16 amino acids. DNA for the CDR3: TGTGCCAGCAGCTTAGGGTGGGGAGGGAGCTCCTACGAGCAGTACTTC. Residues: CASSLGWGGSSYEQYF.

V gene TRBV10-3 combines with J gene TRBJ1-1; D might be TRBD1 (6 bases). CDR1 ENHRY and CDR2 SYGVKD come from the germline V gene. Deletions cut 0 bases from V and 6 bases from J, with 14 bases between. There are 15 residues in the CDR3. The CDR3 nucleotides are TGTGCCATCAGTGAGTCGAGTCAGGGGCAGTCTGAAGCTTTCTTT. Protein sequence: CAISESSQGQSEAFF.

This chain uses TRBV19 with TRBJ1-4; D perhaps matches TRBD1 (5 bases). Germline V gene sequence: CDR1 LNHDA, CDR2 SQIVND (reference sequence). The CDR3 has 16 residues. Trimming shortened V by 5 bases and J by 5 bases, and 18 bases separated the two germline ends. The CDR3: CASSPQEGSLNEKLFF. For the CDR3, the DNA is TGTGCCAGTAGTCCCCAGGAGGGGAGCCTAAATGAAAAACTGTTTTTT.

The rearrangement uses TRBV25-1 and TRBJ2-2; 8 bases are a match to TRBD2. Germline CDR1 reads MGHDK; CDR2 reads SYGVNS. The length of the CDR3 is 17 residues. V lost 4 bases, J lost 5 bases, and 12 bases stayed unmatched. The CDR3 loop is CASSALFAGGGTGELFF. The CDR3 DNA follows: TGTGCCAGCAGTGCCCTCTTTGCGGGAGGTGGTACCGGGGAGCTGTTTTTT.

This rearrangement joins TRBV4-1 to TRBJ2-7, with TRBD2 matching 10 bases. The germline CDR1 and CDR2 sequences are MGHRA and YSYEKL. There are 16 residues in the CDR3. The V segment lost 1 base and the J segment 6 bases; nucleotides outside the gene matches: 9. CDR3 sequence: CASSQGALAGEGEQYF. The CDR3 region has the DNA TGCGCCAGCAGCCAAGGTGCCCTAGCGGGAGAGGGCGAGCAGTACTTC.

The chain employs TRBV9 and TRBJ1-2; TRBD1 agrees at 9 bases. Trimming removed 0 bases from V and 7 bases from J; junction bases left unmatched: 7. The CDR3 is 15 residues long. Looked up from germline, CDR1 is SGDLS and CDR2 is YYNGEE. The CDR3 DNA reads TGTGCCAGCAGCGTAGGTGGACAGGGGAAAGTTGGCTACACCTTC. Protein sequence: CASSVGGQGKVGYTF.

The J gene is TRBJ1-2, the V gene TRBV5-4; 10 bases line up with TRBD1. The CDR3 totals 14 residues. Germline CDR1 SGHNT, CDR2 YYREEE (reference sequence). The V segment lost 2 bases and the J segment 8 bases; nucleotides outside the gene matches: 6. The CDR3: CASSFGTGEFGYTF. As DNA, the CDR3 is TGTGCCAGCAGCTTTGGGACAGGGGAATTCGGCTACACCTTC. Supplemented by reference TRBV5-4 and TRBJ1-2, the full variable domain reads ETGVTQSPTHLIKTRGQQVTLRCSSQSGHNTVSWYQQALGQGPQFIFQYYREEENGRGNFPPRFSGLQFPNYSSELNVNALELDDSALYLCASSFGTGEFGYTFGSGTRLTVV.

The chain carries TRBV15 and TRBJ2-1; D may be TRBD1 (6 bases). The CDR3 is made up of 15 amino acids. CDR1 and CDR2 from the germline V gene are LNHNV and YYDKDF (reference sequence). Trimming left V 0 bases short and J 6 bases short, with 12 bases between. Here the CDR3 DNA reads TGTGCCACCAGCAGAGAAGGGGGTTTCATCAATGAGCAGTTCTTC. Amino acids: CATSREGGFINEQFF.

The J gene is TRBJ2-1, the V gene TRBV7-9; TRBD2 aligns across 7 bases. The CDR3 loop spans 12 amino acids. V gave up 6 bases and J gave up 7 bases; unmatched junction bases: 3. Germline CDR1 and CDR2: SEHNR and FQNEAQ (reference sequence). The CDR3 spells CASRAGLNEQFF. As DNA, the CDR3 is TGTGCCAGCAGAGCGGGATTAAATGAGCAGTTCTTC.